These 5 T cell receptor beta chains originate from one sample sequenced in a study of CD8 T cells in ankylosing spondylitis listed by TCRdb under 2017. The library was obtained by 5' RACE. The data were produced on an Illumina HiSeq 2500. Clones were called with MiXCR by TCRdb after fastp trimmed the public reads at Q25, and only in-frame beta chains were retained. When rows share a CDR3 protein, they turn into one entry using the most common DNA and genes. The sample records 300,000 to 350,000 distinct CDR3 sequences, roughly 15% of which are singletons. The ten largest clones add up to 1.1% of the sample. Material for sequencing was blood, either unsorted or a sorted T cell fraction (not recorded which). All receptors derive from a male donor with ankylosing spondylitis or in good health (not recorded which).

Here the CDR3 reads CASSLSPGTGDEQYF. In DNA form, the CDR3 reads TGTGCCAGCAGCCTCAGTCCCGGGACAGGGGACGAGCAGTACTTC. The V call is TRBV9, the J call TRBJ2-7; 10 bases agree with TRBD1. Losses at the gene ends were 4 bases for V and 5 bases for J; bases not matched to a gene: 9. Germline V CDR1 and CDR2: SGDLS, YYNGEE. CDR3 size: 15 residues.

The CDR3: CASRGQTSGANVLTF. The DNA of the CDR3 is TGTGCCAGCAGGGGGCAGACCTCTGGGGCCAACGTCCTGACTTTC. This chain connects TRBV6-1 to TRBJ2-6; D might be TRBD1 (5 bases). Germline CDR1 reads MNHNS; CDR2 reads SASEGT. With 6 bases removed from V and 0 bases from J, the gap between germline ends came to 9 bases. CDR3 length: 15 residues.

The chain uses TRBV5-1 and TRBJ2-5; D tentatively fits TRBD1 or TRBD2 (6 bases each). V shed 0 bases and J shed 6 bases, with 15 bases lying between them. The CDR3 consists of 15 residues. Germline V gene lookup returns CDR1 SGHRS and CDR2 YFSETQ. In nucleotides, the CDR3 is TGCGCCAGCAGCTTGGGAACCTCGGGGGCGCAGACCCAGTACTTC. It is translated as CASSLGTSGAQTQYF.

On this clonotype: The conserved final phenylalanine or tryptophan is absent from the CDR3, which likely points to a read error. The chain recombines TRBV5-1 with TRBJ1-2; D is undetermined. Germline CDR1 and CDR2: SGHRS and YFSETQ. This CDR3 is built from 14 residues. Deletions cut 0 bases from V and 3 bases from J, with 9 bases between. CDR3 DNA: TGCGCCAGCAGCTTGGAATACGGGGACTATGGCTACACCATC. Translating it yields CASSLEYGDYGYTI.

The J gene is TRBJ1-4, the V gene TRBV7-9, with D unclear. CDR1 SEHNR and CDR2 FQNEAQ come from the germline V gene (reference sequence). This CDR3 has 11 residues. V lost 5 bases and J 10 bases, leaving 8 bases between the germline ends. CDR3 coding DNA: TGTGCCAGCAGCCCACGAGGAAAACTGTTTTTT. Its protein product is CASSPRGKLFF. The full variable domain, with the rest looked up from reference TRBV7-9 and TRBJ1-4, is DTGVSQNPRHKITKRGQNVTFRCDPISEHNRLYWYRQTLGQGPEFLTYFQNEAQLEKSRLLSDRFSAERPKGSFSTLEIQRTEQGDSAMYLCASSPRGKLFFGSGTQLSVL.